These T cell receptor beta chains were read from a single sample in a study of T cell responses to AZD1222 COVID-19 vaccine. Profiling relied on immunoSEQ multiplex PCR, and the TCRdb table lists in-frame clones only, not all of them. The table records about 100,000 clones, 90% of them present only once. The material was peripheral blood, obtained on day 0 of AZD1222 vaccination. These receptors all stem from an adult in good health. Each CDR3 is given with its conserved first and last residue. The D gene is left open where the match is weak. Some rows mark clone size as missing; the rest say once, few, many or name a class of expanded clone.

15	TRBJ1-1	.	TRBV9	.	TGTGCCAGCAGCGTAGAGGGGACGGTGAACACTGAAGCTTTCTTT	CASSVEGTVNTEAFF
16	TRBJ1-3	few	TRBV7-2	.	TGTGCCAGCAGCTTAACTGGGGGCGCGTCGGGAAACACCATATATTTT	CASSLTGGASGNTIYF
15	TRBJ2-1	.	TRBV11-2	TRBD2	TGTGCCAGCAGCTCCTTAGCGGGGGGAGGGAATGAGCAGTTCTTC	CASSSLAGGGNEQFF
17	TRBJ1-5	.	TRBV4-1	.	TGCGCCAGCAGCCAGCATTGGGCAGGGCCCAGCAATCAGCCCCAGCATTTT	CASSQHWAGPSNQPQHF
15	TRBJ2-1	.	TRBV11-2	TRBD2	TGTGCCAGCAGCTTAGCCAGCGGGGGGAACAATGAGCAGTTCTTC	CASSLASGGNNEQFF
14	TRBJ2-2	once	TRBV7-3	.	TGTGCCAGCAGCGCAGGGGTTAGAGCCGGGGAGCTGTTTTTT	CASSAGVRAGELFF
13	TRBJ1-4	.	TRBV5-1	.	TGCGCCAGCAGCTTGGAACAGGGAGAAAAACTGTTTTTT	CASSLEQGEKLFF
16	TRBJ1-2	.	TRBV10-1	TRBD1	TGCGCCATCCGGAGAGGGGACAGATTCTACCACTATGGCTACACCTTC	CAIRRGDRFYHYGYTF
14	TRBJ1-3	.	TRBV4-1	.	TGCGCCAGCAGCCAACCCACCCAGGGAAACACCATATATTTT	CASSQPTQGNTIYF
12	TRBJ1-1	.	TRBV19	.	TGTGCCAGTAGTATTCACAGTGTTGAAGCTTTCTTT	CASSIHSVEAFF
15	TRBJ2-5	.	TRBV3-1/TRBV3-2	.	TGTGCCAGCAGCCCCGCCGGAGGGACAGAGGGGACCCAGTACTTC	CASSPAGGTEGTQYF
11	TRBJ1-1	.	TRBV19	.	TGTGCCAGTAGTTTAACGACTGAAGCTTTCTTT	CASSLTTEAFF
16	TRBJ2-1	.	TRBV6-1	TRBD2	TGTGCCAGCAGTGTCCCTGGGACTAGCGGATTTAATGAGCAGTTCTTC	CASSVPGTSGFNEQFF
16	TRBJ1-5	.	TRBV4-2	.	TGTGCCAGCAGCCAAGAAGGGGCAAGCGAAAATCAGCCCCAGCATTTT	CASSQEGASENQPQHF
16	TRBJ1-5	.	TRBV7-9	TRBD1	TGTGCCAGCAGCCTATCTACAGGGGGCCCCAATCAGCCCCAGCATTTT	CASSLSTGGPNQPQHF
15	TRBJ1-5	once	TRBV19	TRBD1	TGTGCCAGTAGTACAGACAGGGACGGCAATCAGCCCCAGCATTTT	CASSTDRDGNQPQHF
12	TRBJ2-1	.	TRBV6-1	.	TGTGCCAGCAGTGAAGGAGCAGGTGAGCAGTTCTTC	CASSEGAGEQFF
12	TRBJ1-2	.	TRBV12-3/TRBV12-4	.	TGTGCCAGCAGCCTAAGGGTCTATGGCTACACCTTC	CASSLRVYGYTF
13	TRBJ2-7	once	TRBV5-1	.	TGCGCCAGCAGCCTCATCCTCGGGGCCGAGCAGTACTTC	CASSLILGAEQYF
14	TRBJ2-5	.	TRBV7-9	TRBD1	TGTGCCAGCAGCCCTACAGGGGTCGGGGAGACCCAGTACTTC	CASSPTGVGETQYF
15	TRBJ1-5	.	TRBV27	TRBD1	TGTGCCAGCAGTTTAGGGGGACAGATAACGCAGCCCCAGCATTTT	CASSLGGQITQPQHF
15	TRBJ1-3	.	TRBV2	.	TGTGCCAGCGTTTGGGGACGGGACTCTGGAAACACCATATATTTT	CASVWGRDSGNTIYF
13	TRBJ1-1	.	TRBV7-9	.	TGTGCCAGCAGCCTGGCGGGGAACACTGAAGCTTTCTTT	CASSLAGNTEAFF
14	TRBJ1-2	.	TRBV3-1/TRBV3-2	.	TGTGCCAGCAGCCAAGGAAGGACACTGGGCGGCTACACCTTC	CASSQGRTLGGYTF
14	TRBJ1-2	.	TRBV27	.	TGTGCCAGCAGTTTATCGCCAGGGAACTATGGCTACACCTTC	CASSLSPGNYGYTF
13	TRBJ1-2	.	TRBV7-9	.	TGTGCCAGCAGCTTAGAAAGGGCGCGGGGCTACACCTTC	CASSLERARGYTF
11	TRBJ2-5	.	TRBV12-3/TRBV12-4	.	TGTGCCAGCAGCCAGCGGGAGACCCAGTACTTC	CASSQRETQYF
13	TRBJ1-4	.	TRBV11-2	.	TGTGCCAGCTCGGCAGGTTTTAATGAAAAACTGTTTTTT	CASSAGFNEKLFF